This TCR beta chain derives from a study of Tregs in tolerant kidney transplant recipients. Recipients received nonmyeloablative bone marrow transplants from related graft donors, with transient mixed chimerism. Using immunoSEQ multiplex PCR, the repertoire was profiled, and TCRdb retains in-frame clones only, with some absent. The sample lists more than 70,000 clones, 90% to 95% seen once, with approximately 1.4% in the top ten. Germline V CDR1 and CDR2: MRHNA, SNTAGT. The CDR3 totals 14 residues. Germline trimming cut 4 bases from V and 5 bases from J; bases unmatched to any gene: 7. This chain connects TRBV6-4 to TRBJ1-2, with 7 nucleotides matching TRBD1. The TCR was taken from a human patient who received a combined kidney and bone marrow transplant. A subset of T cells may come from the graft donor. The material sequenced was CD4+ T cells from blood (PBMCs), taken 24 months after the transplant. In nucleotides, the CDR3 is TGTGCCAGCAGTGCGACAGGGTCGGGGTATGGCTACACCTTC. This gives the protein CASSATGSGYGYTF.